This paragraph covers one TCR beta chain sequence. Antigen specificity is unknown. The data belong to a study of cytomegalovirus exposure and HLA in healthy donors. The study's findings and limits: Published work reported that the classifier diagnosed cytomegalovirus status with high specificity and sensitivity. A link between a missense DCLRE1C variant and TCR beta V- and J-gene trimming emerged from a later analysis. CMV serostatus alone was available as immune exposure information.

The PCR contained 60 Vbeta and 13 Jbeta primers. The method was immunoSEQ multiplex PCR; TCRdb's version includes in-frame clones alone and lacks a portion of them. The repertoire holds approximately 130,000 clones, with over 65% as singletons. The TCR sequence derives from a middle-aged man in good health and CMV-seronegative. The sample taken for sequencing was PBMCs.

This chain's CDR3 is CASSVAALLREGGDTQYF. The CDR3 DNA reads as TGTGCCAGCAGCGTAGCTGCCCTTTTGCGGGAGGGGGGAGATACGCAGTATTTT. The chain has TRBV9 and TRBJ2-3; 9 bases match TRBD2. From germline, CDR1 is SGDLS and CDR2 YYNGEE. The CDR3 spans 18 residues. The V segment lost 0 bases and the J segment 5 bases; nucleotides outside the gene matches: 13.